A single sample gave rise to the 2 T cell receptor beta chains below, sequenced in a study of blood T cell dynamics during melanoma immunotherapy. Time point indicated: week 3, after first cycle of checkpoint inhibitor. Sequencing was performed with immunoSEQ multiplex PCR; in TCRdb, only in-frame clones are kept and a portion is missing. The sample has approximately 11,000 clones, roughly nine tenths seen once. The specimen comprised blood, sampled from a patient treated with checkpoint blockade. The receptors here all came from a human donor with melanoma.

The J gene is TRBJ2-2, the V gene TRBV28; D remains unclear. Germline V gives CDR1 MDHEN, CDR2 SYDVKM. This CDR3 contains 15 residues. V was pared by 5 bases and J by 7 bases, with 17 bases between. CDR3 region: CASSIPRAPGGELFF. The CDR3 DNA reads TGTGCCAGCAGTATCCCCCGGGCTCCTGGCGGGGAGCTGTTTTTT. The full variable domain, in which reference TRBV28 and TRBJ2-2 provide the parts outside the CDR3, is DVKVTQSSRYLVKRTGEKVFLECVQDMDHENMFWYRQDPGLGLRLIYFSYDVKMKEKGDIPEGYSVSREKKERFSLILESASTNQTSMYLCASSIPRAPGGELFFGEGSRLTVL.

The V call is TRBV15, the J call TRBJ2-1, with 10 bases matching TRBD2. V dropped 5 bases and J dropped 4; count of bases not matched to a gene: 2. The CDR3 spans 14 residues. Per the germline V gene, CDR1 is LNHNV and CDR2 is YYDKDF (reference sequence). The CDR3: CATSASGSYNEQFF. CDR3 nucleotides: TGTGCCACCAGCGCTAGCGGGAGTTACAATGAGCAGTTCTTC.